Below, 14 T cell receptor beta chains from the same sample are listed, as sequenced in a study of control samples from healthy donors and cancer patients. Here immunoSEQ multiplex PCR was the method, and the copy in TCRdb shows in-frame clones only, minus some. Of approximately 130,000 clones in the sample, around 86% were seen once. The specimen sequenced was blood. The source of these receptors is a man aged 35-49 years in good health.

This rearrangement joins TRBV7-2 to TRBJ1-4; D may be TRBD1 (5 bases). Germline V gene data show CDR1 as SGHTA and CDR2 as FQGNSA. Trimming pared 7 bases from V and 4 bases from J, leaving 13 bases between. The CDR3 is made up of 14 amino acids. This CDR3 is CASTLTTVNEKLFF. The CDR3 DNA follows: TGTGCCAGCACCCTAACGACAGTTAATGAAAAACTGTTTTTT. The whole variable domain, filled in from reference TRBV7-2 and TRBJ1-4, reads GAGVSQSPSNKVTEKGKDVELRCDPISGHTALYWYRQSLGQGLEFLIYFQGNSAPDKSGLPSDRFSAERTGGSVSTLTIQRTQQEDSAVYLCASTLTTVNEKLFFGSGTQLSVL.

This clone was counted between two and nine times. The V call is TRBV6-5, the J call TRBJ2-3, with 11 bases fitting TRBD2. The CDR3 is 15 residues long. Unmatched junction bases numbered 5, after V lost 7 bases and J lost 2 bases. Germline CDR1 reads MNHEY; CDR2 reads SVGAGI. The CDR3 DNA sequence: TGTGCCAGCACACCACTAGCGGGGGCCACAGATACGCAGTATTTT. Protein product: CASTPLAGATDTQYF.

The CDR3 sequence is CASSSGTRAYEQYF. CDR3 nucleotides: TGCGCCAGCAGCTCCGGGACGCGCGCCTACGAGCAGTACTTC. The chain carries TRBV5-1 and TRBJ2-7; D possibly uses TRBD1 or TRBD2 (5 bases each). CDR1 SGHRS and CDR2 YFSETQ come from the germline V gene. The CDR3 is made up of 14 amino acids. The V gene lost 3 bases and the J gene lost 2 bases, with 12 bases spanning the gap.

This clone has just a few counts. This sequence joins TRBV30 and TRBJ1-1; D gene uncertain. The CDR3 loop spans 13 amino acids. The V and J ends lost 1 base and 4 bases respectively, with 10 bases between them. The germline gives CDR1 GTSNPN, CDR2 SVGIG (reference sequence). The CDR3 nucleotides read TGTGCCTGGAGTGAAAGGATCGGCACTGAAGCTTTCTTT. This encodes CAWSERIGTEAFF. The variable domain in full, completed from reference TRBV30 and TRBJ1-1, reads SQTIHQWPATLVQPVGSPLSLECTVEGTSNPNLYWYRQAAGRGLQLLFYSVGIGQISSEVPQNLSASRPQDRQFILSSKKLLLSDSGFYLCAWSERIGTEAFFGQGTRLTVV.

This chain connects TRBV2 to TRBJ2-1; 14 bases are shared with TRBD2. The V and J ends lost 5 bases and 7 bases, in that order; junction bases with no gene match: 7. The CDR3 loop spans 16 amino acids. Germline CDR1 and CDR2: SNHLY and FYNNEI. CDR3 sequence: CASSTTSGGAKNEQFF. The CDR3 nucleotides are TGTGCCAGCAGTACGACTAGCGGGGGGGCTAAAAATGAGCAGTTCTTC.

Here the CDR3 reads CASSPWTPNTGELFF. CDR3 coding DNA: TGTGCCAGCTCACCTTGGACACCGAACACCGGGGAGCTGTTTTTT. The chain employs TRBV18 and TRBJ2-2, with D tentatively TRBD1 (5 bases). Trimming removed 3 bases from V and 0 bases from J, with 8 bases in between. This CDR3 has 15 residues. Germline values: CDR1 KGHSH, CDR2 LQKENI.

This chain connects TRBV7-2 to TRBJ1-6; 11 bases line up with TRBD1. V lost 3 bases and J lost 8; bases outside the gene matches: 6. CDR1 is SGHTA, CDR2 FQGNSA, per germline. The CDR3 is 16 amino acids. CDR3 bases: TGTGCCAGCAGCTTCTCCGGGACAGGGGGTTATTCACCCCTCCACTTT. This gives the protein CASSFSGTGGYSPLHF.

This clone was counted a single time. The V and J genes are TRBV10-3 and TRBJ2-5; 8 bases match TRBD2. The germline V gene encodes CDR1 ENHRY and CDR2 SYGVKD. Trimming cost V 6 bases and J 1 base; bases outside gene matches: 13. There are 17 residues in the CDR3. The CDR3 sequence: CAISNLPSGGVQETQYF. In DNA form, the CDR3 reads TGTGCCATCAGCAACCTCCCCAGCGGGGGTGTCCAAGAGACCCAGTACTTC.

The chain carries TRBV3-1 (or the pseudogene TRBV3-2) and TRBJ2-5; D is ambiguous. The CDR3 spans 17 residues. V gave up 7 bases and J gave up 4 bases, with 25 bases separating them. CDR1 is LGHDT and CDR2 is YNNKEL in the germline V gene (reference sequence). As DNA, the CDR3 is TGTGCCAGCACCCGCTCCTTAGCCGCGCTCCTCCGAGAGACCCAGTACTTC. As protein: CASTRSLAALLRETQYF.

CDR3 in amino acids: CASSDRGAFETQYF. CDR3 nucleotide sequence: TGTGCCAGCAGCGACAGGGGAGCCTTCGAGACCCAGTACTTC. This sequence joins TRBV11-3 and TRBJ2-5, with 8 bases identical to TRBD1. Germline V gene data show CDR1 as SGHNT and CDR2 as YENEEA. The J segment lost 5 bases and the V segment lost 5 bases, leaving 7 bases of the junction unmatched. The CDR3 is 14 residues long.

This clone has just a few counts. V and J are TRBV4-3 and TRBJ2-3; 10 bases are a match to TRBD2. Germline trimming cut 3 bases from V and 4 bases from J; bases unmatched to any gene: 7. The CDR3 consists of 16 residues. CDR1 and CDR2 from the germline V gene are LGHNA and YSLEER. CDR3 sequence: CASSQQRGGSSDTQYF. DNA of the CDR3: TGCGCCAGCAGCCAGCAGCGGGGGGGCAGTTCAGATACGCAGTATTTT.

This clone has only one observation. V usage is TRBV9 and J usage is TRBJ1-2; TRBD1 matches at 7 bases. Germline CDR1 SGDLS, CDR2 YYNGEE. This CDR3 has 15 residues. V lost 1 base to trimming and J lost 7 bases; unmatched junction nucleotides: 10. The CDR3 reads CASSVIPQGSGGYTF. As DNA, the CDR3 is TGTGCCAGCAGCGTAATACCACAGGGGAGCGGTGGCTACACCTTC.

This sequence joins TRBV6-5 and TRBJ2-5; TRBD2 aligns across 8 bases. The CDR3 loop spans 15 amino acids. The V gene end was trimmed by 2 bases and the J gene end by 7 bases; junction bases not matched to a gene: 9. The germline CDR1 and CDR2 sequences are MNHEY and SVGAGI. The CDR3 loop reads CASSYGGGTAGTQYF. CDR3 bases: TGTGCCAGCAGTTACGGCGGGGGGACCGCAGGGACCCAGTACTTC.

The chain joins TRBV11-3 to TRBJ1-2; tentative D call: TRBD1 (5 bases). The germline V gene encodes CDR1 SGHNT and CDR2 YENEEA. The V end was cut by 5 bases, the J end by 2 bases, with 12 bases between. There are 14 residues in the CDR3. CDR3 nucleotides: TGTGCCAGCAGCCCAGGGAGCGAGAACTATGGCTACACCTTC. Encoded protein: CASSPGSENYGYTF.